These 7 T cell receptor beta chains were all obtained from the same sample, sequenced in a study of cytomegalovirus exposure and HLA in healthy donors (dated by TCRdb to between 2016 and 2019). Preparation of the library involved the immunoSEQ multiplex PCR assay. For the multiplex PCR, a mixture combining 60 forward primers for TCR Vbeta segments and 13 reverse primers for TCR Jbeta segments was used. The table comes from immuneACCESS by way of TCRdb, which keeps in-frame sequences with V and J called. Part of the clones is missing from these tables; in studies checked, under half for an unresolved V gene and the rest for unknown reasons. The sample table shows about 210,000 clones, and approximately 82% are seen once. Of the sample, less than 2% falls within the top ten clones. The source material was PBMCs. Receptors originate from a man aged 40-49 years in good health and CMV-seropositive.

The V and J genes are TRBV2 and TRBJ1-5; TRBD1 matches at 7 bases. V dropped 6 bases and J dropped 11; count of bases not matched to a gene: 13. This CDR3 is 14 amino acids long. Germline CDR1 reads SNHLY; CDR2 reads FYNNEI. Written as DNA, the CDR3 is TGTGCCAGCAGAGAAACGGGATTTCAGGGGGCCCAGCATTTT. Translating it yields CASRETGFQGAQHF.

This clone was seen only once. The chain combines TRBV15 with TRBJ1-3; D gene unclear. The length of the CDR3 is 14 residues. Germline V gene lookup returns CDR1 LNHNV and CDR2 YYDKDF (reference sequence). V shed 5 bases and J shed 2 bases, with 10 bases lying between them. CDR3 nucleotides: TGTGCCACCAGCGACTTTAGGCCTGGAAACACCATATATTTT. Residues: CATSDFRPGNTIYF.

The chain uses TRBV28 and TRBJ1-1; 8 bases match TRBD1. The CDR3 length is 14 residues. From germline, CDR1 is MDHEN and CDR2 SYDVKM. Trimming at V came to 5 bases and at J to 7 bases, leaving 9 bases not matched to a gene. DNA of the CDR3: TGTGCCAGCAGTGCAGGGGGCCCCGTCATTGAAGCTTTCTTT. It is translated as CASSAGGPVIEAFF.

The chain joins TRBV7-9 to TRBJ2-1; 10 bases are shared with TRBD2. There are 16 residues in the CDR3. Germline V CDR1 and CDR2: SEHNR, FQNEAQ (reference sequence). The junction had 11 bases not matched to a gene; V was cut back by 5 bases and J by 7 bases. The CDR3 loop reads CASSPFTSGVWNEQFF. In nucleotides, the CDR3 is TGTGCCAGCAGCCCCTTTACTAGCGGGGTATGGAATGAGCAGTTCTTC.

V usage is TRBV2 and J usage is TRBJ1-5, with no clear D. Germline CDR1 is SNHLY and CDR2 is FYNNEI. The length of the CDR3 is 14 residues. The V gene lost 3 bases and the J gene lost 3 bases, with 9 bases spanning the gap. The CDR3 DNA reads TGTGCCAGCAGTGACCGCCGGTCCAATCAGCCCCAGCATTTT. Translated, it gives CASSDRRSNQPQHF.

The rearrangement links TRBV7-9 to TRBJ2-5, with 7 bases lining up with TRBD1. CDR1 is SEHNR and CDR2 is FQNEAQ in the germline V gene (reference sequence). The CDR3 has 13 residues. V trimming: 5 bases; J trimming: 5 bases; junction bases outside the gene matches: 5. CDR3 DNA sequence: TGTGCCAGCAGCCAAGACAGGGCTGAGACCCAGTACTTC. Translation gives CASSQDRAETQYF.

The rearrangement joins TRBV9 to TRBJ2-2; D gene uncertain. Germline V CDR1 and CDR2: SGDLS, YYNGEE. The V end was cut by 0 bases, the J end by 4 bases, with 10 bases between. The CDR3 consists of 15 residues. DNA for the CDR3: TGTGCCAGCAGCGTAGGTGGGCATGCCACCGGGGAGCTGTTTTTT. Protein product: CASSVGGHATGELFF. Drawing the rest from reference TRBV9 and TRBJ2-2, the complete variable domain is DSGVTQTPKHLITATGQRVTLRCSPRSGDLSVYWYQQSLDQGLQFLIQYYNGEERAKGNILERFSAQQFPDLHSELNLSSLELGDSALYFCASSVGGHATGELFFGEGSRLTVL.